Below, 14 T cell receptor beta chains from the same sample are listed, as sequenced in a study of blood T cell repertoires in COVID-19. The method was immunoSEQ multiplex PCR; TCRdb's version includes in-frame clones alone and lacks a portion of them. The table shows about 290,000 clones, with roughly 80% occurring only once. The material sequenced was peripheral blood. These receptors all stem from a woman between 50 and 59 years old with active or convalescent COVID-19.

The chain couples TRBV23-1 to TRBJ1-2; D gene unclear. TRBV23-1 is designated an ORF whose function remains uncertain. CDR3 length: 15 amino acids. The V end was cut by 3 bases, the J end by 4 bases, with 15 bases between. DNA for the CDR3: TGCGCCAGCAGTCAGCCTACAGTGTTCTTCTATGGCTACACCTTC. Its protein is CASSQPTVFFYGYTF.

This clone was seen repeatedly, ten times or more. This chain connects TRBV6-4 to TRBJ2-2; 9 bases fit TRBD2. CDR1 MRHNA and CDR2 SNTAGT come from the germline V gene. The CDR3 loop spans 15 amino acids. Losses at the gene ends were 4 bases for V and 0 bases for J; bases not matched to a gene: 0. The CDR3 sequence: CASSASGANTGELFF. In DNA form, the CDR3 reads TGTGCCAGCAGTGCTAGCGGGGCGAACACCGGGGAGCTGTTTTTT.

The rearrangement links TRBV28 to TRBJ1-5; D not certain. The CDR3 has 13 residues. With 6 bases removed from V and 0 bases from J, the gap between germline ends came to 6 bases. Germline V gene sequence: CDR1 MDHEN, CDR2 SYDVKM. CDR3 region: CASSYYSNQPQHF. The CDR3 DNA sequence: TGTGCCAGCAGCTATTATAGCAATCAGCCCCAGCATTTT.

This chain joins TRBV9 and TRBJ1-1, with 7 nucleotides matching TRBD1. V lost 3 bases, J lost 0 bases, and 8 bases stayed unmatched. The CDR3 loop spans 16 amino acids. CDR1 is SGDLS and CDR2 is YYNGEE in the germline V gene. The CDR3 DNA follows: TGTGCCAGCAGCGATCCCCGGGACAGTATGAACACTGAAGCTTTCTTT. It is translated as CASSDPRDSMNTEAFF.

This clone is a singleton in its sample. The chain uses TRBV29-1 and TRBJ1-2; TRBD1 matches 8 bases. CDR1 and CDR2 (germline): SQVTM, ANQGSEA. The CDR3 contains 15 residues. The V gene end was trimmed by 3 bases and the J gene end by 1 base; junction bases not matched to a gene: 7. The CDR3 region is CSVDRTGKGNYGYTF. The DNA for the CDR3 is TGCAGCGTTGACAGGACAGGGAAGGGTAACTATGGCTACACCTTC.

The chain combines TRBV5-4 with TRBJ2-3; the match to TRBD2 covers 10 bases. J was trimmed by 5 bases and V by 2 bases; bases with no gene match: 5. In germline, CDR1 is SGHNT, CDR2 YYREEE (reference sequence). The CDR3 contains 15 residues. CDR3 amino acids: CASSFSSGRRDTQYF. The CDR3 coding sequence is TGTGCCAGCAGCTTCAGTAGCGGGAGGAGAGATACGCAGTATTTT.

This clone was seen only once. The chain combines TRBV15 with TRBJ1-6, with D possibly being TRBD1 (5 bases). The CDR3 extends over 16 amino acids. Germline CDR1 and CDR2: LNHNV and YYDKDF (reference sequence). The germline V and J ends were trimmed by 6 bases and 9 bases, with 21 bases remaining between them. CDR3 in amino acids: CATRDTRRAVGSPLHF. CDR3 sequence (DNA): TGTGCCACCAGGGACACCCGGAGGGCGGTTGGTTCACCCCTCCACTTT.

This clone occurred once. The CDR3 DNA follows: TGTGCCAGCAGCTCTGGGACAGGGGACAATCAGCCCCAGCATTTT. This gives the protein CASSSGTGDNQPQHF. The chain carries TRBV5-6 and TRBJ1-5; 10 nucleotides match TRBD1. CDR1 is SGHDT, CDR2 YYEEEE, per germline. The length of the CDR3 is 15 residues. J lost 3 bases, V lost 3 bases, and 3 bases had no gene match. The whole variable domain, filled in from reference TRBV5-6 and TRBJ1-5, reads DAGVTQSPTHLIKTRGQQVTLRCSPKSGHDTVSWYQQALGQGPQFIFQYYEEEERQRGNFPDRFSGHQFPNYSSELNVNALLLGDSALYLCASSSGTGDNQPQHFGDGTRLSIL.

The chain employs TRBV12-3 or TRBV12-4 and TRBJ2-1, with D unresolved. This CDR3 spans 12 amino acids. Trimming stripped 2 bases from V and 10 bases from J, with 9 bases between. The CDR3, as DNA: TGTGCCAGCAGTTTAAGGCGGCAGGAGCAGTTCTTC. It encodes CASSLRRQEQFF.

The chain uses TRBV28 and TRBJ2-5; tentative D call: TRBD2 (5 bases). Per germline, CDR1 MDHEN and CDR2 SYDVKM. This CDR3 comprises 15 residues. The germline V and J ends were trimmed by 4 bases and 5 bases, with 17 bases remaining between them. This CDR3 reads CASSSLTGWRETQYF. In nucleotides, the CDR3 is TGTGCCAGCAGTTCCCTAACGGGGTGGCGGGAGACCCAGTACTTC.

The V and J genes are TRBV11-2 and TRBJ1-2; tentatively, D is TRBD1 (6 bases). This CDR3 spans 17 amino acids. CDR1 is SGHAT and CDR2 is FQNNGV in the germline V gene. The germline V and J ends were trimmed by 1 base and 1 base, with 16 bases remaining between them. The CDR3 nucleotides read TGTGCCAGCAGCTTAGGGCCGATCAGGGGAGATAACTATGGCTACACCTTC. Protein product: CASSLGPIRGDNYGYTF.

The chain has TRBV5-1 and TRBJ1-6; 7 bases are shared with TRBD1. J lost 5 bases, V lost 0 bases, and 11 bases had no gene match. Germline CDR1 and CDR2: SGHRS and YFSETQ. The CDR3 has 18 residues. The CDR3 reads CASSLGGTAGGDNSPLHF. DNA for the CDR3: TGCGCCAGCAGCTTGGGCGGAACGGCAGGGGGTGATAATTCACCCCTCCACTTT.

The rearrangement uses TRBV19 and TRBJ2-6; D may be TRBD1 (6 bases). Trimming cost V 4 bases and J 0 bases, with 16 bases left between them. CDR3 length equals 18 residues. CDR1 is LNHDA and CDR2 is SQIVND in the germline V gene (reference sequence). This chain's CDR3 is CASSSLVFRGSGANVLTF. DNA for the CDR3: TGTGCCAGTAGTAGCTTAGTCTTCAGGGGCTCTGGGGCCAACGTCCTGACTTTC.

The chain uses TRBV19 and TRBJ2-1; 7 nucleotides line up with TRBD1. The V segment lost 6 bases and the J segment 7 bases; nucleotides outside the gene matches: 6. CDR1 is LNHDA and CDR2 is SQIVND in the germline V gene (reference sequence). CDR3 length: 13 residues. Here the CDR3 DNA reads TGTGCCAGTAGGGGGACAGTCAGGAATGAGCAGTTCTTC. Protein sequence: CASRGTVRNEQFF.